This entry describes one T cell receptor (beta chain). The CDR3 totals 13 residues. Germline CDR1 reads PRHDT; CDR2 reads FYEKMQ (reference sequence). V shed 1 base and J shed 7 bases, with 8 bases lying between them. The data belong to a study of blood T cell repertoires in COVID-19. Clones were sequenced by immunoSEQ multiplex PCR, and TCRdb holds only the in-frame ones, with some missing. Among approximately 120,000 clones listed, 86% were seen once. Sequences were obtained from peripheral blood. This chain connects TRBV13 to TRBJ2-1; D not resolved. This clonotype was sampled from a human donor in a cohort sampled during active COVID-19. The CDR3, as DNA: TGTGCCAGCAGCTTAGAACGTGAGAATGAGCAGTTCTTC. Translating it yields CASSLERENEQFF.